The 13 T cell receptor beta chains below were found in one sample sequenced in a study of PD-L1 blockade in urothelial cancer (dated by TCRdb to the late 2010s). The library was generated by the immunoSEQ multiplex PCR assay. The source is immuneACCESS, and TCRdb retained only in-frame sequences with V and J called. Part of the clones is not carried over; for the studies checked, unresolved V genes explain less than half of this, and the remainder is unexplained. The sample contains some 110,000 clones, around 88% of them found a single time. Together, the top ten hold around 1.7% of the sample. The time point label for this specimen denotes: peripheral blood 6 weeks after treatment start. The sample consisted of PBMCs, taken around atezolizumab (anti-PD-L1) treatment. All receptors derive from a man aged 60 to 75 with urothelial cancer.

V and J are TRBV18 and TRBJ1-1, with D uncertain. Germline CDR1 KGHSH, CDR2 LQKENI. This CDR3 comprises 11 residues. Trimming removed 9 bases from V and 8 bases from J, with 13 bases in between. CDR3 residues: CASRDLGEAFF. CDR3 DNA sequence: TGTGCCAGTCGGGATCTCGGGGAAGCTTTCTTT.

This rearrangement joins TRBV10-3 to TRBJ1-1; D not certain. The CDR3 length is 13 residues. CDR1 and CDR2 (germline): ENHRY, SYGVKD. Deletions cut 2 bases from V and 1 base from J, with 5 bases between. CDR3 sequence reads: CAISEGPNTEAFF. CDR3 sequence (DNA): TGTGCCATCAGTGAGGGGCCGAACACTGAAGCTTTCTTT.

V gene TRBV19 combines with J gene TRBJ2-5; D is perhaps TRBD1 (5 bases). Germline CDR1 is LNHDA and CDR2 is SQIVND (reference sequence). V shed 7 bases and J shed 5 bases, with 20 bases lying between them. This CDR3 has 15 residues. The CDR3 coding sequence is TGTGCCAGTAACGACAGATCCACCGTCGGGGAGACCCAGTACTTC. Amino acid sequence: CASNDRSTVGETQYF. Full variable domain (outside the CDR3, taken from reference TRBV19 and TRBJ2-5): DGGITQSPKYLFRKEGQNVTLSCEQNLNHDAMYWYRQDPGQGLRLIYYSQIVNDFQKGDIAEGYSVSREKKESFPLTVTSAQKNPTAFYLCASNDRSTVGETQYFGPGTRLLVL.

The CDR3 loop reads CASSLGGNTEAFF. CDR3 bases: TGTGCCAGCAGCTTAGGCGGGAACACTGAAGCTTTCTTT. This rearrangement joins TRBV11-1 to TRBJ1-1; D is undetermined. Trimming stripped 1 base from V and 1 base from J, with 4 bases between. The length of the CDR3 is 13 residues. Germline values: CDR1 SGHAT, CDR2 FQDESV (reference sequence).

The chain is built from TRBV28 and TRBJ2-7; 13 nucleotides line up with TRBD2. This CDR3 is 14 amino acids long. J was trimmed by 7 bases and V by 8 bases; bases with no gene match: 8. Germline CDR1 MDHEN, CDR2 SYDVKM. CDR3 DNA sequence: TGTGCCAGCTCTTTACTAGCGGGAGGGCAAGAGCAGTACTTC. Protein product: CASSLLAGGQEQYF.

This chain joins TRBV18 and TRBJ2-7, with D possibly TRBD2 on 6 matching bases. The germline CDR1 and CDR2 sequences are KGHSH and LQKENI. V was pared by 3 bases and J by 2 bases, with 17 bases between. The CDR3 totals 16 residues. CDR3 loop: CASSPISGGGTYEQYF. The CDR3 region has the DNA TGTGCCAGCTCACCCATTTCAGGTGGGGGGACCTACGAGCAGTACTTC.

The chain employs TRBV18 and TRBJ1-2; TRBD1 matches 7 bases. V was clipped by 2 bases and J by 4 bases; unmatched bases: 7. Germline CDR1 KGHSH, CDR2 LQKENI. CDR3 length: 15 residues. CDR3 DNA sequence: TGTGCCAGCTCACCAGGGGACAGAAAGGCCTATGGCTACACCTTC. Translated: CASSPGDRKAYGYTF.

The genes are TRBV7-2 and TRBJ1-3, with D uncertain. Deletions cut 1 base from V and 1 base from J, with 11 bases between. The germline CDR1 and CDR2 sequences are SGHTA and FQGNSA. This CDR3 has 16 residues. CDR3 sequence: CASSLVDTGSGNTIYF. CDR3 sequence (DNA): TGTGCCAGCAGCTTAGTAGATACGGGATCTGGAAACACCATATATTTT.

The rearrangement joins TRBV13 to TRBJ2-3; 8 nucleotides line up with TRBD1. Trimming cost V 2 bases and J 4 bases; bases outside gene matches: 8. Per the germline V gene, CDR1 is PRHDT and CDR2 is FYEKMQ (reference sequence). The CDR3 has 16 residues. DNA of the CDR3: TGTGCCAGCAGCTTACGTCAGGGGGCGGCCGCAGATACGCAGTATTTT. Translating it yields CASSLRQGAAADTQYF. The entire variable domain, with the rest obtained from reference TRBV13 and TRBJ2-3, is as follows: AAGVIQSPRHLIKEKRETATLKCYPIPRHDTVYWYQQGPGQDPQFLISFYEKMQSDKGSIPDRFSAQQFSDYHSELNMSSLELGDSALYFCASSLRQGAAADTQYFGPGTRLTVL.

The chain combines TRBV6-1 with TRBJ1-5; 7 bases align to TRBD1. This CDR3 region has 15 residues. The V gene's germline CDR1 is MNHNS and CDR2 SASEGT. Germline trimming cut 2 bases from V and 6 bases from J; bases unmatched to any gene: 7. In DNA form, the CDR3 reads TGTGCCAGCAGTGAAACAGGGGCCCTCGGTCAGCCCCAGCATTTT. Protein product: CASSETGALGQPQHF.

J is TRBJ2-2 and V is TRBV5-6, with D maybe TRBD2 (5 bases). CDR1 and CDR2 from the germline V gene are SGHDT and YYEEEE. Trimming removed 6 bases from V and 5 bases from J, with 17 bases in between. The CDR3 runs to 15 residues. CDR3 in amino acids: CASTRGRPWTGELFF. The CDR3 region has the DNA TGTGCCAGCACCCGGGGTAGACCCTGGACCGGGGAGCTGTTTTTT.

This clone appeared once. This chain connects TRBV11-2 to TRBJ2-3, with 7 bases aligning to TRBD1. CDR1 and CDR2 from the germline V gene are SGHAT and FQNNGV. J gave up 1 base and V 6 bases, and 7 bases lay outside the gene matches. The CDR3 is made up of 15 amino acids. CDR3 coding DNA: TGTGCCAGCAGTAAAGGACAGGTTTGCACAGATACGCAGTATTTT. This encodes CASSKGQVCTDTQYF.

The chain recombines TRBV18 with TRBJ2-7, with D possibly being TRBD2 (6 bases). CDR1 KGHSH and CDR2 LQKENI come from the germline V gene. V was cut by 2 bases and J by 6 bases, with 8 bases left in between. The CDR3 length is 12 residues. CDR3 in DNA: TGTGCCAGCTCACCAATGGGGGGCGAGCAGTACTTC. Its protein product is CASSPMGGEQYF. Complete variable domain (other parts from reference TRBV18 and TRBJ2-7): NAGVMQNPRHLVRRRGQEARLRCSPMKGHSHVYWYRQLPEEGLKFMVYLQKENIIDESGMPKERFSAEFPKEGPSILRIQQVVRGDSAAYFCASSPMGGEQYFGPGTRLTVT.